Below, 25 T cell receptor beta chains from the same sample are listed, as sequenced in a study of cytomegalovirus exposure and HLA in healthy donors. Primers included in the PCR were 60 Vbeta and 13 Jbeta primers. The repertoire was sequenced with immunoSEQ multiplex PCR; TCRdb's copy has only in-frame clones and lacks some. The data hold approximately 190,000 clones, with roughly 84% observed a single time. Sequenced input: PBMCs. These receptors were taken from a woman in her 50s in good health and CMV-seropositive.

The CDR3 loop is CASSLDFRATVNTEAFF. CDR3 nucleotide sequence: TGTGCCAGCAGCTTAGATTTCCGAGCCACCGTGAACACTGAAGCTTTCTTT. This sequence joins TRBV11-2 and TRBJ1-1; D unresolved. The CDR3 covers 17 residues. Germline V gene sequence: CDR1 SGHAT, CDR2 FQNNGV. Trimming left V 0 bases short and J 0 bases short, with 14 bases between.

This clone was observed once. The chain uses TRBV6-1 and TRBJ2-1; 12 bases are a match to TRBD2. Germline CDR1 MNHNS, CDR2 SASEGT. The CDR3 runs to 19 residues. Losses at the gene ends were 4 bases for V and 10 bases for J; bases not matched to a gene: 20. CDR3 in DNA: TGTGCCAGCAGTGCCCTATGGGACAGCTCTAGCGGGGGGGTCCTAGAGCAGTTCTTC. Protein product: CASSALWDSSSGGVLEQFF.

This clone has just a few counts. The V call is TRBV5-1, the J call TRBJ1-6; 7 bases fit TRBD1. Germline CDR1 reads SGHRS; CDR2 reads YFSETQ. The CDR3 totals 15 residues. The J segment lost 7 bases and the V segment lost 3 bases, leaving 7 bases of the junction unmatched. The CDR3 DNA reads TGCGCCAGCAGCTCTAACCGGGACAGAAATTCACCCCTCCACTTT. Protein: CASSSNRDRNSPLHF. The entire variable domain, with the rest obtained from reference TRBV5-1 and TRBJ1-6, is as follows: KAGVTQTPRYLIKTRGQQVTLSCSPISGHRSVSWYQQTPGQGLQFLFEYFSETQRNKGNFPGRFSGRQFSNSRSEMNVSTLELGDSALYLCASSSNRDRNSPLHFGNGTRLTVT.

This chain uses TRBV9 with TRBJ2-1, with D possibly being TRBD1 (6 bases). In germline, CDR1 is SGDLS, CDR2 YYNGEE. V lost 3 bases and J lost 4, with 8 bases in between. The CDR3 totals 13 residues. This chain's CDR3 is CASSGGQYNEQFF. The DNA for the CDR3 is TGTGCCAGCAGCGGGGGACAATACAATGAGCAGTTCTTC.

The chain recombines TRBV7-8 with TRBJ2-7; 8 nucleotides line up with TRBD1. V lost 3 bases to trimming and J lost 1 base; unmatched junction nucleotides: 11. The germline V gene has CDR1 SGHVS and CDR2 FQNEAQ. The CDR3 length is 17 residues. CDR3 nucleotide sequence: TGTGCCAGCAGCTTGCCCGACAGGGGAAGATTATCCTACGAGCAGTACTTC. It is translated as CASSLPDRGRLSYEQYF. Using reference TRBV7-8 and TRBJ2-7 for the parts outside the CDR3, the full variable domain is GAGVSQSPRYKVAKRGQDVALRCDPISGHVSLFWYQQALGQGPEFLTYFQNEAQLDKSGLPSDRFFAERPEGSVSTLKIQRTQQEDSAVYLCASSLPDRGRLSYEQYFGPGTRLTVT.

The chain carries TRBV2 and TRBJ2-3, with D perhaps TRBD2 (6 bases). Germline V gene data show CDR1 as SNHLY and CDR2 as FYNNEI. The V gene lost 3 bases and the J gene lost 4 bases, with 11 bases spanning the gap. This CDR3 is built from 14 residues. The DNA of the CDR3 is TGTGCCAGCAGTGACCGGGGGAGGTCAGATACGCAGTATTTT. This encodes CASSDRGRSDTQYF.

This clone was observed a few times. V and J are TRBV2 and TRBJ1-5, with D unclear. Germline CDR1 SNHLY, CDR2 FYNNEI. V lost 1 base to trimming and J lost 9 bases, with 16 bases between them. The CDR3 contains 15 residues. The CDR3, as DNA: TGTGCCAGCAGTGAAGGAAGCGGCAGGACGGGGCCCCAGCATTTT. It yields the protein CASSEGSGRTGPQHF.

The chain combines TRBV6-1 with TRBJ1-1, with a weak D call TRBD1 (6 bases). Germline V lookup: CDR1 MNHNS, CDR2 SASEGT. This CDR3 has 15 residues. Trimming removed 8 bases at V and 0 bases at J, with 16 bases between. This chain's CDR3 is CASARGTGMNTEAFF. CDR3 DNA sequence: TGTGCCAGCGCCAGGGGCACAGGTATGAACACTGAAGCTTTCTTT.

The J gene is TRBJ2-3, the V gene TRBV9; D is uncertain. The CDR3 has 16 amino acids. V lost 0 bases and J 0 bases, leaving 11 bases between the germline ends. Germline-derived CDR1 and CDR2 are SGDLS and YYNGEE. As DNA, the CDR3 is TGTGCCAGCAGCGTAGTCCCCGGTGAAAGCACAGATACGCAGTATTTT. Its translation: CASSVVPGESTDTQYF. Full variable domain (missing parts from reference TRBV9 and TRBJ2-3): DSGVTQTPKHLITATGQRVTLRCSPRSGDLSVYWYQQSLDQGLQFLIQYYNGEERAKGNILERFSAQQFPDLHSELNLSSLELGDSALYFCASSVVPGESTDTQYFGPGTRLTVL.

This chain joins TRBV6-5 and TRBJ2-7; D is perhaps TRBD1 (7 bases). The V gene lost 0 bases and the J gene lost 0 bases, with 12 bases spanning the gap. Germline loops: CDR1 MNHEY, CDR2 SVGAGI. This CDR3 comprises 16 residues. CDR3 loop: CASSYSWQGGSYEQYF. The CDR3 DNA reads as TGTGCCAGCAGTTACTCGTGGCAGGGGGGCTCCTACGAGCAGTACTTC.

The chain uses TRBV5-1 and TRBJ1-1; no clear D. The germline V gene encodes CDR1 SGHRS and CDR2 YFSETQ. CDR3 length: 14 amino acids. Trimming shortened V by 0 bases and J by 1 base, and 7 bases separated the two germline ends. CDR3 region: CASSLGPSNTEAFF. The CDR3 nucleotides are TGCGCCAGCAGCTTGGGGCCGTCGAACACTGAAGCTTTCTTT.

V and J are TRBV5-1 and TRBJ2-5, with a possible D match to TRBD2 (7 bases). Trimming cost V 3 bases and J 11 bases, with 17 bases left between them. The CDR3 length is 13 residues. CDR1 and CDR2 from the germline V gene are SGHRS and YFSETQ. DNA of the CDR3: TGCGCCAGCAGCTGGAGGGGGGGCCAAGAGCAGTACTTC. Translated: CASSWRGGQEQYF.

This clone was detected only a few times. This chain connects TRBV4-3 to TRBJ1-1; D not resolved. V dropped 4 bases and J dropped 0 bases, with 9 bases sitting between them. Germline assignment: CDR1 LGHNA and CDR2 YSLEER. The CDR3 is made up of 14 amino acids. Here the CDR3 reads CASSRGSMNTEAFF. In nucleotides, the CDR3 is TGCGCCAGCAGCCGAGGTTCGATGAACACTGAAGCTTTCTTT.

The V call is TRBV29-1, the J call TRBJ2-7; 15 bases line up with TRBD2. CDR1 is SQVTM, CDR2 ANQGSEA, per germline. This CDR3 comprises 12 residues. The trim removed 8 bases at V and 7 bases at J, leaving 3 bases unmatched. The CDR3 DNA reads TGCAGCATCGGGACTAGCGGGGGGGAGCAGTACTTC. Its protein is CSIGTSGGEQYF.

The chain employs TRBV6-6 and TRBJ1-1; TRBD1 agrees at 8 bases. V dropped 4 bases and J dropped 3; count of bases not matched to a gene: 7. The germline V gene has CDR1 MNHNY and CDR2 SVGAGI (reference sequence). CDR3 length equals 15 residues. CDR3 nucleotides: TGTGCCAGCAGTTTAGCGGACAGGGCGCACACTGAAGCTTTCTTT. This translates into CASSLADRAHTEAFF.

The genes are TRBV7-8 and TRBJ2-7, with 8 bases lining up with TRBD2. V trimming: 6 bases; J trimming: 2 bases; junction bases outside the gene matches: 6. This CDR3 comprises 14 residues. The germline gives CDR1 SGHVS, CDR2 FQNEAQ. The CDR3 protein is CASSQTGLAYEQYF. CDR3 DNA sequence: TGTGCCAGCAGTCAAACGGGACTAGCCTACGAGCAGTACTTC.

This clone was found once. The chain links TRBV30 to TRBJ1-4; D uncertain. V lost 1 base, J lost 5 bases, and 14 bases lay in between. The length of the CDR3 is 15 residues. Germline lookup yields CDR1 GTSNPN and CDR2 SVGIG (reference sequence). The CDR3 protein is CAWSGYRERNEKLFF. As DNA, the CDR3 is TGTGCCTGGAGTGGGTACCGGGAACGGAATGAAAAACTGTTTTTT.

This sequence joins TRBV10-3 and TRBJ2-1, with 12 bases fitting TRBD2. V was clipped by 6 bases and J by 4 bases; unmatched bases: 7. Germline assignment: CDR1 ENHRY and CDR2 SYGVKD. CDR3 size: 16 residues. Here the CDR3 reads CAISPASGGVYNEQFF. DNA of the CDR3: TGTGCCATCAGCCCAGCTAGCGGGGGGGTATACAATGAGCAGTTCTTC.

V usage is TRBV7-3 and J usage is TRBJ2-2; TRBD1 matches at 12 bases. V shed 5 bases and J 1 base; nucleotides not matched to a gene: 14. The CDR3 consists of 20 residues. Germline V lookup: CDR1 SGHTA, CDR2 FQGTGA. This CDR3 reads CASSNRDRGQTRLNTGELFF. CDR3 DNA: TGTGCCAGCAGCAACCGGGACAGGGGGCAAACAAGGCTGAACACCGGGGAGCTGTTTTTT.

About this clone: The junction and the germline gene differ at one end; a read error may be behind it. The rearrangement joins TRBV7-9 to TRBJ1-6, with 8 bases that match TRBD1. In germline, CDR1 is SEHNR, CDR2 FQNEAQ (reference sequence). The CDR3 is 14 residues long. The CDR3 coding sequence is TGTTCCAGCAGCTCGACAGGGGTTTATTCACCCCTCCACTTT. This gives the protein CSSSSTGVYSPLHF.

CDR3 region: CASSLKSAGNEKLFF. In DNA, the CDR3 is TGCGCCAGCAGCCTAAAATCTGCGGGGAATGAAAAACTGTTTTTT. The chain is built from TRBV4-3 and TRBJ1-4; D is ambiguous. V was clipped by 4 bases and J by 5 bases, with 14 bases between them. In germline, CDR1 is LGHNA, CDR2 YSLEER. CDR3 length: 15 amino acids.

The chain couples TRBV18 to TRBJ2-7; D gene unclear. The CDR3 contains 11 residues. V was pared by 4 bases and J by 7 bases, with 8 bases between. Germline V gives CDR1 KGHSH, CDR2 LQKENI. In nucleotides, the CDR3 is TGTGCCAGCTCACTCGAGCGTGAGCAGTACTTC. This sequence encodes CASSLEREQYF.

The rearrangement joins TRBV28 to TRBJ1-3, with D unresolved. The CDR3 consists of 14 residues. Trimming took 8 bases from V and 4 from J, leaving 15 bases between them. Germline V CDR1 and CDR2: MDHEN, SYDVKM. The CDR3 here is CASLADPAGNTIYF. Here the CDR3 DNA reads TGTGCCAGCTTAGCGGACCCGGCGGGAAACACCATATATTTT.

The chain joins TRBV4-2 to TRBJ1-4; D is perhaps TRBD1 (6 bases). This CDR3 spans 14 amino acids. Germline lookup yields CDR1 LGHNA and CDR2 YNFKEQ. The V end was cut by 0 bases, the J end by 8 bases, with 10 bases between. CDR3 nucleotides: TGTGCCAGCAGCCAAGATTGGGGGCGCGAAAAACTGTTTTTT. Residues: CASSQDWGREKLFF.

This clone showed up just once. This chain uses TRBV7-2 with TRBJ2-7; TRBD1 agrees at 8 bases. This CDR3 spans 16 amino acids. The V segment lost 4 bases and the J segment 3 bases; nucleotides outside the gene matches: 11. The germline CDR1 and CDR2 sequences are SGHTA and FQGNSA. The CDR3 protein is CASSSGGARLIYEQYF. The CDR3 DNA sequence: TGTGCCAGCAGCTCAGGGGGCGCGAGGTTAATCTACGAGCAGTACTTC.